Shown below are 8 T cell receptor beta chains from a single sample sequenced in a study of metastatic and nonmetastatic thyroid tumors. TCRdb used MiXCR to call clones anew from the PCR reads. Of 49,000 or so clones listed, 24% are singletons. Until they underwent thyroid surgery, no patient had received any treatment. The sample consisted of blood. The receptors were sampled from a male donor with papillary thyroid cancer or a benign thyroid nodule (not recorded which). Some clones in this sample may be carry-over from other donors' samples.

The sample holds many counts of this clone. This chain uses TRBV13 with TRBJ2-2; the D is unclear. The CDR3 runs 14 residues. Germline V gene lookup returns CDR1 PRHDT and CDR2 FYEKMQ (reference sequence). Trimming stripped 4 bases from V and 7 bases from J, with 13 bases between. CDR3 nucleotide sequence: TGTGCCAGCAGCTCCGCTTTGAGGCACGGGGAGCTGTTTTTT. Amino acids: CASSSALRHGELFF.

This clone was seen at least ten times. The chain employs TRBV5-1 and TRBJ2-3; TRBD1 aligns across 11 bases. CDR1 and CDR2 from the germline V gene are SGHRS and YFSETQ. J gave up 6 bases and V 0 bases, and 9 bases lay outside the gene matches. The CDR3 runs to 17 residues. Here the CDR3 DNA reads TGCGCCAGCAGCTTGGGGGACAGGGGGTCCCTCGGGGATACGCAGTATTTT. Residues: CASSLGDRGSLGDTQYF.

This clone was found many times. The V and J genes are TRBV7-8 and TRBJ2-2; 9 bases agree with TRBD1. V lost 0 bases, J lost 5 bases, and 4 bases stayed unmatched. The CDR3 is made up of 16 amino acids. From germline, CDR1 is SGHVS and CDR2 FQNEAQ. CDR3 amino acids: CASSLAGQGWTGELFF. The DNA for the CDR3 is TGTGCCAGCAGCTTAGCGGGACAGGGATGGACCGGGGAGCTGTTTTTT.

The V gene is TRBV11-2, the J gene TRBJ2-3; 11 bases are shared with TRBD2. Germline V lookup: CDR1 SGHAT, CDR2 FQNNGV. This CDR3 is 18 amino acids long. The J segment lost 3 bases and the V segment lost 5 bases, leaving 13 bases of the junction unmatched. Here the CDR3 DNA reads TGTGCCAGCAGCACCGGACTAGCGGGTGGTATTTGGACAGATACGCAGTATTTT. This translates into CASSTGLAGGIWTDTQYF. Filled out from reference TRBV11-2 and TRBJ2-3, the complete variable domain reads EAGVAQSPRYKIIEKRQSVAFWCNPISGHATLYWYQQILGQGPKLLIQFQNNGVVDDSQLPKDRFSAERLKGVDSTLKIQPAKLEDSAVYLCASSTGLAGGIWTDTQYFGPGTRLTVL.

This clone was seen a few times. The V call is TRBV12-3 or TRBV12-4, the J call TRBJ2-2, with 10 bases that match TRBD2. Trimming took 4 bases from V and 6 from J; bases not matched to a gene: 2. This CDR3 is built from 14 residues. CDR3 loop: CASSSGTSAGELFF. The CDR3 DNA reads as TGTGCCAGCAGTTCCGGGACTAGCGCCGGGGAGCTGTTTTTT.

This clone was counted many times. A much larger clone differs from this one at a single base, so this may be a read error. Because it lacks the conserved phenylalanine or tryptophan at the end, this CDR3 is likely a read error. The chain links TRBV5-1 to TRBJ2-7, with TRBD2 matching over 14 bases. Trimming removed 4 bases from V and 3 bases from J; junction bases left unmatched: 3. Looked up from germline, CDR1 is SGHRS and CDR2 is YFSETQ. The CDR3 has 15 amino acids. CDR3 sequence (DNA): TGCGCCAGCAGCCTAGGGACTAGCGGGGGCTACGAGCAGTACCTC. The encoded protein is CASSLGTSGGYEQYL.

In its sample, this clone was seen many times. The DNA of the CDR3 is TGTGCCAGCAGCCAAGATCCAGGATCAGGGACTGAAGCTTTCTTT. This encodes CASSQDPGSGTEAFF. The chain links TRBV4-2 to TRBJ1-1; perhaps TRBD1 as D (5 bases). Between the trimmed V and J ends, which lost 0 bases and 5 bases, there was a span of 13 bases. CDR3 length equals 15 residues. CDR1 and CDR2 from the germline V gene are LGHNA and YNFKEQ.

This clone occurred many times. The chain combines TRBV30 with TRBJ2-2; TRBD2 matches at 10 bases. The CDR3 is 17 residues long. V lost 1 base to trimming and J lost 7 bases; unmatched junction nucleotides: 12. CDR1 GTSNPN and CDR2 SVGIG come from the germline V gene (reference sequence). The CDR3 coding sequence is TGTGCCTGGAGTGAGGGATCGCTAGCGGGAGAGAACGGGGAGCTGTTTTTT. It is translated as CAWSEGSLAGENGELFF. The whole variable domain, remainder taken from reference TRBV30 and TRBJ2-2, is SQTIHQWPATLVQPVGSPLSLECTVEGTSNPNLYWYRQAAGRGLQLLFYSVGIGQISSEVPQNLSASRPQDRQFILSSKKLLLSDSGFYLCAWSEGSLAGENGELFFGEGSRLTVL.